This T cell receptor beta chain is from a study of PD-1 blockade in classical Hodgkin lymphoma. Whole-study results and caveats: Whereas CD4+ TCR diversity had risen significantly by C4D1, CD8+ TCR diversity had not. Similar baseline diversity was found in complete responders and newly diagnosed patients. Newly diagnosed patients reportedly trailed healthy donors in baseline TCR diversity.

The protocol was immunoSEQ multiplex PCR, while the TCRdb copy is restricted to in-frame clones and leaves out a portion. The sample lists around 41,000 clones, 65% to 85% occurring once. The V segment lost 0 bases and the J segment 7 bases; nucleotides outside the gene matches: 12. Germline V CDR1 and CDR2: SGHTA, FQGTGA. The CDR3 consists of 18 residues. Following autologous stem cell transplantation, relapse occurred in every patient, and exposure to brentuximab vedotin varied. Patients reached a best response of complete response, partial response or progressive disease. Comments on this clone: Its antigen is currently unknown.

The rearrangement links TRBV7-3 to TRBJ2-1, with 10 bases identical to TRBD2. The sequence came from a human donor with classical Hodgkin lymphoma. The specimen comprised peripheral blood mononuclear cells (PBMCs), sampled before the second cycle of nivolumab. Here the CDR3 DNA reads TGTGCCAGCAGCTTAACGTCCCCAGCGGGAGGGCCCGGGAATGAGCAGTTCTTC. Its translation: CASSLTSPAGGPGNEQFF.